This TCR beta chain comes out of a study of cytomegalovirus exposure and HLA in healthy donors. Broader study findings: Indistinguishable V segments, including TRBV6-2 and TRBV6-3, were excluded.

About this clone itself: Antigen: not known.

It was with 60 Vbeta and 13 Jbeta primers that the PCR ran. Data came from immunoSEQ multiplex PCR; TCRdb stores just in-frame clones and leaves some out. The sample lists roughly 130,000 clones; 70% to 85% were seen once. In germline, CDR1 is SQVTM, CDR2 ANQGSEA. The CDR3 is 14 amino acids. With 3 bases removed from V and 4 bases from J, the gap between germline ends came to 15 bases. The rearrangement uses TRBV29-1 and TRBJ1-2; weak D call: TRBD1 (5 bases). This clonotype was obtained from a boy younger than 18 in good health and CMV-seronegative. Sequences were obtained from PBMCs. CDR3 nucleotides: TGCAGCGTTGAGGCCCCCCTTGGGGCCTATGGCTACACCTTC. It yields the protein CSVEAPLGAYGYTF.